The 28 T cell receptor beta chains presented below share a single source sample, sequenced in a study of blood T cells in healthy people across ages. Using a J-beta primer mix together with a sample-barcoded 5' primer, a second PCR was run for about 6 to 12 cycles. From the 5' RACE reads, TCRdb called clonotypes with MiXCR, one entry per CDR3 protein. Here the sample spans over 600,000 distinct CDR3 sequences, 40% to 45% being singletons. The specimen sequenced was blood. The receptors derive from a man older than 75 in good health.

The sample holds a few counts of this clonotype. CDR3 region: CSVDGGVTTDTQYF. The CDR3 DNA reads as TGCAGCGTTGACGGAGGGGTTACCACAGATACGCAGTATTTT. The V gene is TRBV29-1, the J gene TRBJ2-3; tentative D call: TRBD2 (6 bases). There are 14 residues in the CDR3. CDR1 and CDR2 from the germline V gene are SQVTM and ANQGSEA. V lost 3 bases, J lost 2 bases, and 12 bases lay in between.

Concerning this clonotype: Since a much larger clone is just one base distant, this may be a read error. The chain employs TRBV2 and TRBJ2-2; TRBD1 matches at 7 bases. The CDR3 is 14 residues long. Per germline, CDR1 SNHLY and CDR2 FYNNEI. J gave up 1 base and V 4 bases, and 0 bases lay outside the gene matches. CDR3 loop: CASSGQGNTGELFF. CDR3 nucleotides: TGTGCCAGCAGTGGACAGGGGAACACCGGGGAGCTGTTTTTT.

Comment on this clonotype: A read error may explain this, as a much larger clone is one base away. V gene TRBV11-2 combines with J gene TRBJ2-5; TRBD1 matches at 9 bases. V lost 6 bases and J lost 5; bases outside the gene matches: 10. Per the germline V gene, CDR1 is SGHAT and CDR2 is FQNNGV. This CDR3 is built from 15 residues. The chain's CDR3 is CASRRGTGSLETQYF. Here the CDR3 DNA reads TGTGCCAGCAGACGCGGGACAGGGTCTCTGGAGACCCAGTACTTC. Drawing the rest from reference TRBV11-2 and TRBJ2-5, the complete variable domain is EAGVAQSPRYKIIEKRQSVAFWCNPISGHATLYWYQQILGQGPKLLIQFQNNGVVDDSQLPKDRFSAERLKGVDSTLKIQPAKLEDSAVYLCASRRGTGSLETQYFGPGTRLLVL.

This clonotype was counted only a few times. The V call is TRBV7-2, the J call TRBJ2-5; perhaps TRBD2 as D (7 bases). The V and J ends lost 2 bases and 1 base respectively, with 11 bases between them. The CDR3 totals 15 residues. Per germline, CDR1 SGHTA and CDR2 FQGNSA. CDR3 sequence (DNA): TGTGCCAGCAGCTTACCGGGGGGCCTCCAAGAGACCCAGTACTTC. This sequence encodes CASSLPGGLQETQYF.

The chain links TRBV9 to TRBJ2-1, with D possibly TRBD2 on 5 matching bases. Germline V gene data show CDR1 as SGDLS and CDR2 as YYNGEE. Between the trimmed V and J ends, which lost 4 bases and 10 bases, there was a span of 21 bases. The CDR3 is 15 amino acids. Here the CDR3 DNA reads TGTGCCAGCAGCCCAGAGGCCCTAGCTGGGTTCGAGCAGTTCTTC. The encoded protein is CASSPEALAGFEQFF. The full variable domain, in which reference TRBV9 and TRBJ2-1 provide the parts outside the CDR3, is DSGVTQTPKHLITATGQRVTLRCSPRSGDLSVYWYQQSLDQGLQFLIQYYNGEERAKGNILERFSAQQFPDLHSELNLSSLELGDSALYFCASSPEALAGFEQFFGPGTRLTVL.

The J gene is TRBJ1-2, the V gene TRBV19; TRBD1 might be the D (5 bases). Germline V gene sequence: CDR1 LNHDA, CDR2 SQIVND (reference sequence). This CDR3 contains 15 residues. Trimming pared 5 bases from V and 5 bases from J, leaving 18 bases between. The CDR3 sequence: CASSPGPGPVYGYTF. CDR3 nucleotides: TGTGCCAGTAGTCCAGGGCCAGGACCTGTTTATGGCTACACCTTC.

Only a few counts were recorded for this clonotype. This chain uses TRBV14 with TRBJ2-7; TRBD2 matches at 7 bases. V shed 5 bases, J shed 4 bases, and the junction held 8 bases outside the gene matches. Germline CDR1 and CDR2: SGHDN and FVKESK. The CDR3 loop spans 14 amino acids. The CDR3 DNA is TGTGCCAGCAGCGACAGCGGGATAAAATACGAGCAGTACTTC. Residues: CASSDSGIKYEQYF.

This clonotype was picked up a small number of times. J is TRBJ1-2 and V is TRBV4-3; 12 positions agree with TRBD1. The CDR3 length is 16 residues. Germline assignment: CDR1 LGHNA and CDR2 YSLEER. The trim removed 8 bases at V and 4 bases at J, leaving 11 bases unmatched. The CDR3 DNA reads as TGCGCCAGCCACCGGGACAGGGGGCTGGTTGGCTATGGCTACACCTTC. This codes for CASHRDRGLVGYGYTF.

V and J are TRBV7-2 and TRBJ2-3; tentatively, D is TRBD1 (5 bases). V was shortened by 11 bases and J by 5 bases, with 14 bases between the two germline ends. The CDR3 sequence is 12 residues long. Per the germline V gene, CDR1 is SGHTA and CDR2 is FQGNSA. The DNA of the CDR3 is TGTGCCGGCAAGACAGTTGGAGATACGCAGTATTTT. Translation gives CAGKTVGDTQYF.

The gene calls are TRBV29-1 and TRBJ2-4; TRBD1 aligns across 9 bases. The J call is doubtful: the DNA matches TRBJ2-5 better. The germline gives CDR1 SQVTM, CDR2 ANQGSEA. The CDR3 contains 14 residues. The CDR3 nucleotides read TGCAGCGTAGGATCCCGGGACAGGGCCGAGACCCAGTACTTC. It yields the protein CSVGSRDRAETQYF.

This clonotype was found a few times. The rearrangement uses TRBV11-2 and TRBJ2-5, with D possibly called TRBD1 or TRBD2 (5 bases each). This CDR3 spans 16 amino acids. Trimming shortened V by 2 bases and J by 4 bases, and 17 bases separated the two germline ends. Germline V gene sequence: CDR1 SGHAT, CDR2 FQNNGV. The CDR3: CASSLFGEGQRETQYF. For the CDR3, the DNA is TGTGCCAGCAGCTTATTCGGGGAAGGACAACGAGAGACCCAGTACTTC.

This clonotype came up once. The chain is built from TRBV20-1 and TRBJ2-3, with D possibly being TRBD1 or TRBD2 (5 bases each). Deletions cut 3 bases from V and 4 bases from J, with 17 bases between. The CDR3 spans 15 residues. The germline gives CDR1 DFQATT, CDR2 SNEGSKA (reference sequence). For the CDR3, the DNA is TGCAGTGCTAGGGGCAGGGAGAGGATATCAGATACGCAGTATTTT. This codes for CSARGRERISDTQYF.

A few counts support this clonotype. V is TRBV6-2 or TRBV6-3 and J is TRBJ2-5; tentative D call: TRBD2 (5 bases). The V gene lost 6 bases and the J gene lost 13 bases, with 15 bases spanning the gap. Looked up from germline, CDR1 is MNHEY and CDR2 is SVGEGT. CDR3 size: 11 residues. The CDR3 loop reads CASSFADSLYF. The CDR3 coding sequence is TGTGCCAGCAGCTTTGCGGACTCCCTGTACTTC.

There are a few counts of this clonotype. The chain recombines TRBV4-3 with TRBJ1-6, with D perhaps matching TRBD1 (5 bases). CDR3 size: 14 residues. The germline gives CDR1 LGHNA, CDR2 YSLEER. V lost 2 bases and J 11 bases, leaving 13 bases between the germline ends. The CDR3 DNA reads TGCGCCAGCAGCCAACCGGGGAGGGGAGCACCCCTCCACTTT. It yields the protein CASSQPGRGAPLHF.

The chain has TRBV6-6 and TRBJ2-1; perhaps TRBD2 as D (5 bases). Germline V gene lookup returns CDR1 MNHNY and CDR2 SVGAGI (reference sequence). This CDR3 is built from 16 residues. Trimming shortened V by 6 bases and J by 0 bases, and 15 bases separated the two germline ends. In nucleotides, the CDR3 is TGTGCCAGCAGGACTACAGTGGGAAGCTCCTACAATGAGCAGTTCTTC. Its translation: CASRTTVGSSYNEQFF.

The V and J genes are TRBV9 and TRBJ2-1, with 15 bases fitting TRBD2. This CDR3 comprises 17 residues. V shed 2 bases, J shed 4 bases, and the junction held 4 bases outside the gene matches. Germline CDR1 SGDLS, CDR2 YYNGEE. The CDR3 region has the DNA TGTGCCAGCAGCGTGGGACTAGCGGGGGGATTTTACAATGAGCAGTTCTTC. Amino acid sequence: CASSVGLAGGFYNEQFF.

The chain combines TRBV7-2 with TRBJ2-3, with 8 bases that match TRBD2. The CDR3 contains 16 residues. Unmatched junction bases numbered 5, after V lost 0 bases and J lost 3 bases. Germline CDR1 reads SGHTA; CDR2 reads FQGNSA. The CDR3, as DNA: TGTGCCAGCAGCTTAGCCTTTAGCGGGGTTACAGATACGCAGTATTTT. Translation gives CASSLAFSGVTDTQYF.

This clonotype was detected many times. The CDR3, as DNA: TGTGCCAGCAGCCCGACAGGGGGCGCGGAGACCCAGTACTTC. Its protein is CASSPTGGAETQYF. The gene calls are TRBV7-2 and TRBJ2-5; 10 bases are shared with TRBD1. From germline, CDR1 is SGHTA and CDR2 FQGNSA. V lost 5 bases to trimming and J lost 5 bases; unmatched junction nucleotides: 5. The CDR3 is 14 residues long. Variable domain in full (rest from reference TRBV7-2 and TRBJ2-5): GAGVSQSPSNKVTEKGKDVELRCDPISGHTALYWYRQSLGQGLEFLIYFQGNSAPDKSGLPSDRFSAERTGGSVSTLTIQRTQQEDSAVYLCASSPTGGAETQYFGPGTRLLVL.

The genes are TRBV10-3 and TRBJ1-4; D might be TRBD1 (6 bases). The V gene lost 5 bases and the J gene lost 7 bases, with 11 bases spanning the gap. CDR1 and CDR2 from the germline V gene are ENHRY and SYGVKD. This CDR3 region has 13 residues. The CDR3 protein is CAISTGKGEKLFF. In nucleotides, the CDR3 is TGTGCCATCAGTACAGGGAAGGGTGAAAAACTGTTTTTT.

CDR3 sequence: CASSQDLWGGTEAFF. The CDR3, as DNA: TGCGCCAGCAGCCAAGATCTCTGGGGTGGCACTGAAGCTTTCTTT. The chain links TRBV4-3 to TRBJ1-1; no reliable D call. Trimming removed 0 bases at V and 4 bases at J, with 12 bases between. Germline V gene lookup returns CDR1 LGHNA and CDR2 YSLEER. The CDR3 runs to 15 residues.

The chain has TRBV4-3 and TRBJ1-5; maybe TRBD1 (5 bases). V was clipped by 1 base and J by 3 bases, with 10 bases between them. There are 15 residues in the CDR3. CDR1 and CDR2 from the germline V gene are LGHNA and YSLEER. CDR3: CASSQVFGANQPQHF. The DNA of the CDR3 is TGCGCCAGCAGCCAAGTATTCGGGGCCAATCAGCCCCAGCATTTT.

This chain connects TRBV9 to TRBJ2-1; TRBD1 matches 11 bases. The trim removed 4 bases at V and 10 bases at J, leaving 7 bases unmatched. This CDR3 has 14 amino acids. Germline V CDR1 and CDR2: SGDLS, YYNGEE. The CDR3: CASSNGQGAWEQFF. CDR3 DNA sequence: TGTGCCAGCAGCAACGGACAGGGGGCTTGGGAGCAGTTCTTC.

V and J are TRBV20-1 and TRBJ1-4; D gene unclear. The germline V and J ends were trimmed by 6 bases and 7 bases, with 24 bases remaining between them. Germline CDR1 and CDR2: DFQATT and SNEGSKA (reference sequence). This CDR3 has 16 residues. The DNA of the CDR3 is TGCAGTGCAAACCACCCTGGACGAAGTGGTGGTGAAAAACTGTTTTTT. Its translation: CSANHPGRSGGEKLFF.

The chain recombines TRBV20-1 with TRBJ2-1, with D unclear. The DNA matches TRBJ2-7 better at its end, which makes the J call doubtful. The CDR3 has 14 amino acids. From germline, CDR1 is DFQATT and CDR2 SNEGSKA (reference sequence). The CDR3 spells CSARDSRSYNEQYF. The CDR3 nucleotides read TGCAGTGCTAGAGATAGTAGATCCTACAATGAGCAGTACTTC.

CDR3 sequence: CASKSSLKQQPQHF. Here the CDR3 DNA reads TGTGCCAGCAAGAGCAGCCTAAAGCAACAGCCCCAGCATTTT. The chain carries TRBV28 and TRBJ1-5, with D hard to call. From germline, CDR1 is MDHEN and CDR2 SYDVKM. Between the trimmed V and J ends, which lost 7 bases and 7 bases, there was a span of 17 bases. The CDR3 is made up of 14 amino acids. The complete variable domain, with remaining parts taken from reference TRBV28 and TRBJ1-5, reads DVKVTQSSRYLVKRTGEKVFLECVQDMDHENMFWYRQDPGLGLRLIYFSYDVKMKEKGDIPEGYSVSREKKERFSLILESASTNQTSMYLCASKSSLKQQPQHFGDGTRLSIL.

This clonotype was seen many times. The chain employs TRBV4-3 and TRBJ2-1; 10 positions agree with TRBD2. Looked up from germline, CDR1 is LGHNA and CDR2 is YSLEER. V lost 5 bases and J lost 8; bases outside the gene matches: 9. This CDR3 comprises 15 residues. Here the CDR3 DNA reads TGCGCCAGCAGCTACAGCGGGAGGGTAGGCGATGAGCAGTTCTTC. It is translated as CASSYSGRVGDEQFF.

Comments on this clonotype: The junction departs from germline at one end; a sequencing error may be responsible. The gene calls are TRBV4-2 and TRBJ2-2; D possibly corresponds to TRBD2 (6 bases). The CDR3 runs 17 residues. Germline values: CDR1 LGHNA, CDR2 YNFKEQ. The DNA for the CDR3 is TGTGCCAGCAGCGAAGAAGCTAGCGCGGAACTCACCGGGGAGCTGTTTTTT. It specifies CASSEEASAELTGELFF.

The sample holds a few counts of this clonotype. This chain connects TRBV20-1 to TRBJ1-6; 10 nucleotides line up with TRBD1. CDR1 is DFQATT, CDR2 SNEGSKA, per germline (reference sequence). The CDR3 runs to 16 residues. The junction had 6 bases not matched to a gene; V was cut back by 6 bases and J by 1 base. CDR3 region: CSAAGDRGSYNSPLHF. In DNA, the CDR3 is TGCAGTGCAGCCGGGGACAGGGGTTCCTATAATTCACCCCTCCACTTT.